These T cell receptor beta chains were read from a single sample in a study of cytomegalovirus exposure and HLA in healthy donors. Repertoires were generated with immunoSEQ multiplex PCR, while TCRdb's copy carries only in-frame clones and drops some. This sample yields 130,000 or so clones, of which approximately 82% are seen a single time; 2.5% to 3.5% belongs to the top ten. Sequenced input: PBMCs. These receptors all stem from a woman between 18 and 29 years old in good health and CMV-seropositive. Each CDR3 is given with its conserved first and last residue. The D gene is left open where the match is weak. Part of the rows lack a size; the others show once, few, many or a class for expanded clones.

abundance	v_gene	d_gene	j_gene	CDR3aa	CDR3nt
.	TRBV7-9	.	TRBJ1-4	CASRPPQTWEKLFF	TGTGCCAGCCGACCACCGCAGACTTGGGAAAAACTGTTTTTT
.	TRBV25-1	.	TRBJ1-1	CASSETQAPREAFF	TGTGCCAGCAGTGAAACACAGGCCCCCCGTGAAGCTTTCTTT
.	TRBV10-3	TRBD1	TRBJ2-7	CAIGNLGQNYEQYF	TGTGCCATCGGAAACCTGGGACAGAACTACGAGCAGTACTTC
.	TRBV27	TRBD1	TRBJ2-4	CASKGAGWAKNIQYF	TGTGCCAGCAAGGGGGCAGGGTGGGCCAAAAACATTCAGTACTTC
.	TRBV5-1	TRBD2	TRBJ2-1	CASSLVSGGDNEQFF	TGCGCCAGCAGCTTGGTTAGCGGGGGCGACAATGAGCAGTTCTTC
.	TRBV25-1	TRBD1	TRBJ1-1	CASSRIQGVTELNTEAFF	TGTGCCAGCAGTAGAATACAGGGGGTTACCGAACTGAACACTGAAGCTTTCTTT
once	TRBV10-2	.	TRBJ2-3	CASKTDRREDTQYF	TGCGCCAGCAAAACGGACAGGAGGGAAGATACGCAGTATTTT
.	TRBV2	.	TRBJ1-3	CASSGQSSGNTIYF	TGTGCCAGCAGTGGACAGAGTTCTGGAAACACCATATATTTT
.	TRBV4-1	.	TRBJ1-3	CASSPLIGGNTIYF	TGCGCCAGCAGCCCCCTAATCGGTGGAAACACCATATATTTT
.	TRBV29-1	.	TRBJ1-2	CSVESVSPFGYTF	TGCAGCGTTGAAAGCGTTTCTCCCTTCGGCTACACCTTC
.	TRBV18	.	TRBJ2-6	CASSPRSGQSYSGANVLTF	TGTGCCAGCTCCCCCCGTTCAGGACAGTCATACTCTGGGGCCAACGTCCTGACTTTC